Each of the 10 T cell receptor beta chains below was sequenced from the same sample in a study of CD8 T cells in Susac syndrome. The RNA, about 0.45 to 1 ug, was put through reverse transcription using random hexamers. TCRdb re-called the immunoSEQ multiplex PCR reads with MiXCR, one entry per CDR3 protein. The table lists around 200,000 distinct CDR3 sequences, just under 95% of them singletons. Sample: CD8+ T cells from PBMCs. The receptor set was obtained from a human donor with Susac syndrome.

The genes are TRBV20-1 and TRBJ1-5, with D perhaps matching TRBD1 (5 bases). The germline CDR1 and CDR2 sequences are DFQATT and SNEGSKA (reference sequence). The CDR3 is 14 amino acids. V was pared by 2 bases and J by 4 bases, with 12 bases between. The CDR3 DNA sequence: TGCAGTGCTAGACGCGGACAATCGAATCAGCCCCAGCATTTT. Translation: CSARRGQSNQPQHF.

This CDR3 reads CATSKDRYYEQYF. In nucleotides, the CDR3 is TGTGCCACCAGCAAGGACAGATACTACGAGCAGTACTTC. The V call is TRBV15, the J call TRBJ2-7; a possible D gene is TRBD1 (6 bases). The germline V gene has CDR1 LNHNV and CDR2 YYDKDF (reference sequence). CDR3 length equals 13 residues. V was cut by 4 bases and J by 3 bases, with 10 bases left in between.

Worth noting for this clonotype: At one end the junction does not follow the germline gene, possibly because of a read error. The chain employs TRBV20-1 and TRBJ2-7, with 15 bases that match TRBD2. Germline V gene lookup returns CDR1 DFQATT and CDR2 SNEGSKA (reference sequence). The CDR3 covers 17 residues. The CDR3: CSARGTSGRISSYEQYF. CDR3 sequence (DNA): TGCAGTGCGAGAGGGACTAGCGGGAGGATTAGCTCCTACGAGCAGTACTTC.

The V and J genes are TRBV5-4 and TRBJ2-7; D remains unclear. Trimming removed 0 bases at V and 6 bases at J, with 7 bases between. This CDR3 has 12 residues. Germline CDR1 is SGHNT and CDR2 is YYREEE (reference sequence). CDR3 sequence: CASSLASGEQYF. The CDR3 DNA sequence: TGTGCCAGCAGCTTGGCCTCGGGCGAGCAGTACTTC.

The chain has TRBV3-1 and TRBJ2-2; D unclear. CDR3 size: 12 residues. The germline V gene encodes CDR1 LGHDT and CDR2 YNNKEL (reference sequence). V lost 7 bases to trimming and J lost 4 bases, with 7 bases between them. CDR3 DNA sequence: TGTGCCAGCAAACGGAGCACCGGGGAGCTGTTTTTT. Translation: CASKRSTGELFF.

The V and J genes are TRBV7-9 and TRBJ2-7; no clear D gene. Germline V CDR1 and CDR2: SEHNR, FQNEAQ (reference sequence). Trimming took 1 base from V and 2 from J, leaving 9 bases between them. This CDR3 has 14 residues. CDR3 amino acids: CASSLGGSAYEQYF. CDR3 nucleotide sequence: TGTGCCAGCAGCTTAGGGGGAAGCGCCTACGAGCAGTACTTC.

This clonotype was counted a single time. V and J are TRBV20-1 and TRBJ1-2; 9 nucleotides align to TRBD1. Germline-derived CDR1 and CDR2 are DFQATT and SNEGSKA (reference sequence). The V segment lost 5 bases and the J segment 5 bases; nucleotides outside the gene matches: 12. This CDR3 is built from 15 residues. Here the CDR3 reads CSAVVPGQGGYGYTF. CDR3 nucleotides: TGCAGTGCTGTCGTCCCGGGACAGGGCGGTTATGGCTACACCTTC.

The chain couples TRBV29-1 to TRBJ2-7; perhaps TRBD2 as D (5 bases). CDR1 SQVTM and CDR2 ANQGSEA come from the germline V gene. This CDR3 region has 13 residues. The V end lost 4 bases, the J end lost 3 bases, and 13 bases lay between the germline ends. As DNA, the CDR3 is TGCAGCGTTGTTCCACCTCGGGGCTACGAGCAGTACTTC. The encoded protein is CSVVPPRGYEQYF.

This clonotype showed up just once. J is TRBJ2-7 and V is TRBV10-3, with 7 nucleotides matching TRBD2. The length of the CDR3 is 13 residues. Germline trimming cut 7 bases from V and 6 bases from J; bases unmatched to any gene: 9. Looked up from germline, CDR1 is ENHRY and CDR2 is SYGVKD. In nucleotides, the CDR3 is TGTGCCATCACCTCCTCCGCGGGGGTCGAGCAGTACTTC. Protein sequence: CAITSSAGVEQYF.

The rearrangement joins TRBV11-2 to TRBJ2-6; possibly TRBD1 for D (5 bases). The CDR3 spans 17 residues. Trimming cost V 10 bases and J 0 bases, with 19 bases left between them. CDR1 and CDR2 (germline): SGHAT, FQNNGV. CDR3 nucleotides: TGTGCCACCACCCGGATACAGGCAGTCTCTGGGGCCAACGTCCTGACTTTC. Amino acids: CATTRIQAVSGANVLTF.